This passage covers 18 T cell receptor beta chains from one sample sequenced in a study of T cell responses to AZD1222 COVID-19 vaccine. Produced via immunoSEQ multiplex PCR; TCRdb's table is partial and in-frame only. The table lists roughly 130,000 clones, 80% to 90% of them singletons. Sequenced material: peripheral blood, taken on day 0 of AZD1222 vaccination. These receptors all come from an adult in good health.

The chain employs TRBV7-9 and TRBJ2-1, with D possibly TRBD1 on 5 matching bases. Germline CDR1 and CDR2: SEHNR and FQNEAQ (reference sequence). Trimming left V 1 base short and J 6 bases short, with 7 bases between. This CDR3 has 13 residues. The CDR3, as DNA: TGTGCCAGCAGCTTAGGGCAGGGCAATGAGCAGTTCTTC. It yields the protein CASSLGQGNEQFF. Looking up the rest from reference TRBV7-9 and TRBJ2-1 gives the full variable domain: DTGVSQNPRHKITKRGQNVTFRCDPISEHNRLYWYRQTLGQGPEFLTYFQNEAQLEKSRLLSDRFSAERPKGSFSTLEIQRTEQGDSAMYLCASSLGQGNEQFFGPGTRLTVL.

The J gene is TRBJ2-7, the V gene TRBV11-1, with D perhaps matching TRBD1 or TRBD2 (6 bases each). Germline V gene data show CDR1 as SGHAT and CDR2 as FQDESV (reference sequence). Trimming removed 2 bases at V and 6 bases at J, with 11 bases between. The CDR3 totals 13 residues. In DNA, the CDR3 is TGTGCCAGCAGCTTATTCGGGGGCGGCGAGCAGTACTTC. Encoded protein: CASSLFGGGEQYF.

V usage is TRBV28 and J usage is TRBJ1-4, with a weak D call TRBD1 (5 bases). Trimming shortened V by 6 bases and J by 5 bases, and 13 bases separated the two germline ends. The CDR3 runs 14 residues. Per germline, CDR1 MDHEN and CDR2 SYDVKM. The CDR3 DNA is TGTGCCAGCAGGGAAGGGGTAGGGAATGAAAAACTGTTTTTT. Its protein is CASREGVGNEKLFF.

The chain recombines TRBV3-1 (or the pseudogene TRBV3-2) with TRBJ2-1, with a weak D call TRBD2 (6 bases). V was trimmed by 3 bases and J by 3 bases, leaving 9 bases between them. In germline, CDR1 is LGHDT, CDR2 YNNKEL (reference sequence). This CDR3 contains 14 residues. Here the CDR3 DNA reads TGTGCCAGCAGCCACCTGACTAGCTACAATGAGCAGTTCTTC. It codes for CASSHLTSYNEQFF.

This sequence joins TRBV18 and TRBJ2-1; 12 bases agree with TRBD1. This CDR3 region has 15 residues. The germline CDR1 and CDR2 sequences are KGHSH and LQKENI. V trimming: 8 bases; J trimming: 7 bases; junction bases outside the gene matches: 9. CDR3 sequence (DNA): TGTGCCAGCACTCAAGGGACAGGGGGCGAAAATGAGCAGTTCTTC. Translated: CASTQGTGGENEQFF.

This chain links TRBV7-9 with TRBJ1-5; 10 positions match TRBD1. V lost 4 bases to trimming and J lost 2 bases; unmatched junction nucleotides: 5. The CDR3 runs to 16 residues. CDR1 is SEHNR, CDR2 FQNEAQ, per germline (reference sequence). CDR3: CASSSTGGGGNQPQHF. In nucleotides, the CDR3 is TGTGCCAGCAGCTCGACAGGGGGCGGTGGCAATCAGCCCCAGCATTTT. Filled out from reference TRBV7-9 and TRBJ1-5, the complete variable domain reads DTGVSQNPRHKITKRGQNVTFRCDPISEHNRLYWYRQTLGQGPEFLTYFQNEAQLEKSRLLSDRFSAERPKGSFSTLEIQRTEQGDSAMYLCASSSTGGGGNQPQHFGDGTRLSIL.

The V gene is TRBV7-3, the J gene TRBJ2-3, with D possibly called TRBD1 or TRBD2 (5 bases each). Germline CDR1 reads SGHTA; CDR2 reads FQGTGA. V was cut by 6 bases and J by 4 bases, with 14 bases left in between. This CDR3 region has 14 residues. This CDR3 is CASRPGRLADTQYF. DNA of the CDR3: TGTGCCAGCAGACCGGGACGGCTTGCAGATACGCAGTATTTT.

V and J are TRBV3-1 (or the pseudogene TRBV3-2) and TRBJ2-5; D gene uncertain. The germline gives CDR1 LGHDT, CDR2 YNNKEL (reference sequence). V dropped 4 bases and J dropped 5 bases, with 17 bases sitting between them. This CDR3 is built from 15 residues. The CDR3 bases are TGTGCCAGCAGCCCTGGTGTCCTAGATACGGAGACCCAGTACTTC. Protein product: CASSPGVLDTETQYF.

The J gene is TRBJ1-2, the V gene TRBV7-3; D is unresolved. Trimming pared 5 bases from V and 4 bases from J, leaving 11 bases between. Germline loops: CDR1 SGHTA, CDR2 FQGTGA. The length of the CDR3 is 13 residues. The CDR3 loop reads CASSPRPLYGYTF. CDR3 sequence (DNA): TGTGCCAGCAGCCCCCGACCACTCTATGGCTACACCTTC.

This sequence joins TRBV5-1 and TRBJ2-2; a possible D gene is TRBD2 (6 bases). CDR1 and CDR2 from the germline V gene are SGHRS and YFSETQ. Deletions cut 0 bases from V and 4 bases from J, with 7 bases between. There are 14 residues in the CDR3. This CDR3 is CASSLAGGTGELFF. CDR3 DNA: TGCGCCAGCAGCTTGGCCGGGGGCACCGGGGAGCTGTTTTTT.

The sample holds one count of this clone. The CDR3 here is CASSIMGGYEQYF. The DNA of the CDR3 is TGTGCCAGTAGTATAATGGGTGGCTACGAGCAGTACTTC. The chain carries TRBV19 and TRBJ2-7, with D unclear. The CDR3 has 13 amino acids. V lost 2 bases and J 3 bases, leaving 8 bases between the germline ends. Germline lookup yields CDR1 LNHDA and CDR2 SQIVND (reference sequence).

The J gene is TRBJ2-7, the V gene TRBV6-1; 11 bases agree with TRBD1. This CDR3 contains 18 residues. Trimming removed 2 bases from V and 0 bases from J; junction bases left unmatched: 9. Germline V gives CDR1 MNHNS, CDR2 SASEGT. As DNA, the CDR3 is TGTGCCAGCAGTGAAACCCTATCCGGGACAGGGGGCTCCTACGAGCAGTACTTC. This encodes CASSETLSGTGGSYEQYF.

This clone has only one observation. The V and J genes are TRBV27 and TRBJ2-7; TRBD1 is a possible D gene (6 bases). The germline CDR1 and CDR2 sequences are MNHEY and SMNVEV (reference sequence). The CDR3 spans 14 residues. The germline V and J ends were trimmed by 8 bases and 3 bases, with 17 bases remaining between them. CDR3 region: CASQSGAHIYEQYF. The CDR3 nucleotides are TGTGCCAGCCAGTCAGGGGCGCATATCTACGAGCAGTACTTC.

The chain joins TRBV7-2 to TRBJ2-3, with 12 bases lining up with TRBD2. This CDR3 has 16 amino acids. V gave up 6 bases and J gave up 2 bases; unmatched junction bases: 6. Per germline, CDR1 SGHTA and CDR2 FQGNSA. The CDR3 is CASRARLAGDTDTQYF. The DNA for the CDR3 is TGTGCCAGCAGGGCCCGACTAGCGGGAGACACAGATACGCAGTATTTT.

In this sample, this clone turned up once. The CDR3 sequence is CASTQRREGEAFF. The CDR3 nucleotides are TGTGCCAGCACCCAGAGAAGGGAGGGTGAAGCTTTCTTT. The J gene is TRBJ1-1, the V gene TRBV6-5; D call uncertain. Germline V gives CDR1 MNHEY, CDR2 SVGAGI. The length of the CDR3 is 13 residues. Trimming took 7 bases from V and 7 from J, leaving 16 bases between them.

The chain has TRBV21-1 and TRBJ2-1; TRBD2 is the table's D call and was not checked against the DNA. TRBV21-1 has pseudogene status. CDR3 length: 16 residues. CDR3 nucleotides: TGTGCCAGCAGCAACTCCGACTCCCCTTCCTACAATGAGCAGTTCTTC. It specifies CASSNSDSPSYNEQFF.

This sequence joins TRBV9 and TRBJ1-2, with 9 bases fitting TRBD1. With V trimmed by 4 bases and J by 4 bases, 14 bases remained unmatched. The germline V gene has CDR1 SGDLS and CDR2 YYNGEE. This CDR3 has 17 amino acids. CDR3 sequence reads: CASSPHSGTGNSYGYTF. Here the CDR3 DNA reads TGTGCCAGCAGCCCACACTCCGGGACAGGGAACTCCTATGGCTACACCTTC.

This chain uses TRBV20-1 with TRBJ2-3; 10 bases match TRBD2. With V trimmed by 3 bases and J by 2 bases, 8 bases remained unmatched. This CDR3 spans 16 amino acids. From germline, CDR1 is DFQATT and CDR2 SNEGSKA (reference sequence). CDR3 in DNA: TGCAGTGCTAGTGGGAGACTAGCGGGTCTCACAGATACGCAGTATTTT. As protein: CSASGRLAGLTDTQYF.